The rows below give T cell receptor beta chains drawn from one sample of a study of OX40 agonist ivuxolimab in advanced cancers. Clones were read by immunoSEQ multiplex PCR, and TCRdb kept only the in-frame ones, dropping some. The repertoire holds over 60,000 clones, around 80% seen once, with 1.5% to 2.5% in the top ten. The specimen comprised CD4+ or CD8+ T cells sorted from blood, sampled in a trial of the OX40 agonist ivuxolimab. These receptors all come from an adult with an advanced solid tumor such as melanoma, head and neck, liver or kidney cancer. Both conserved end residues are part of each CDR3. D genes are given only for firm matches. Clone size is given for some rows only: seen once, a few or many times, or a class if the clone is expanded.

TGTGCCAGTAGTTCCCGGGAGGGAGGAGATGGCTACACCTTC CASSSREGGDGYTF TRBJ1-2 14 . TRBV19 .
TGTGCCAGTAGTACGGGACAGTCCTATCAGCCCCAGCATTTT CASSTGQSYQPQHF TRBJ1-5 14 TRBD1 TRBV19 .
TGTGCCAGCAGTTTAAGGGGACACATGAACACTGAAGCTTTCTTT CASSLRGHMNTEAFF TRBJ1-1 15 . TRBV27 .
TGTGCCAGCAGAAATACAGGGACTGGGGCCAACGTCCTGACTTTC CASRNTGTGANVLTF TRBJ2-6 15 . TRBV7-9 .
TGTGCCAGCAGTTACTCCGGACAGGGTCGCAATCAGCCCCAGCATTTT CASSYSGQGRNQPQHF TRBJ1-5 16 TRBD1 TRBV6-6 once
TGTGCCAGCAGCTTGGGCGGACCCAGCTCCTACAATGAGCAGTTCTTC CASSLGGPSSYNEQFF TRBJ2-1 16 . TRBV5-6 few
TGTGCCAGCAGCTTGATGGGGACTTCCTACGAGCAGTACTTC CASSLMGTSYEQYF TRBJ2-7 14 . TRBV5-5 few
TGTGCCAGTAGTGGCCCTAGACAGGAGCTTAACTATGGCTACACCTTC CASSGPRQELNYGYTF TRBJ1-2 16 . TRBV19 .
TGTGCCAGCAGCGCTAGTTCCCAACAAGAGACCCAGTACTTC CASSASSQQETQYF TRBJ2-5 14 . TRBV9 .
TGCGCCAGCAGCCAGGGGGAGAGTTGGCGGGGGGTGAACAATGAGCAGTTCTTC CASSQGESWRGVNNEQFF TRBJ2-1 18 TRBD2 TRBV4-1 .
TGTGCCAGCAGTGAAGGTCCGGGCTCCTACGAGCAGTACTTC CASSEGPGSYEQYF TRBJ2-7 14 . TRBV2 .
TGCGCCACTTCGGTAAGCGGCGTCACAGATACGCAGTATTTT CATSVSGVTDTQYF TRBJ2-3 14 . TRBV10-2 .
TGTGCCAGTAGTATCGTCGGCCAAGAGACCCAGTACTTC CASSIVGQETQYF TRBJ2-5 13 . TRBV19 .
TGTGCCAGCAGCCCTTTTCCTGGGGATGAGCAGTTCTTC CASSPFPGDEQFF TRBJ2-1 13 . TRBV5-4 .
TGCGCCAGCAGCTTGGCTTCCGGGGTACGAAACACCATATATTTT CASSLASGVRNTIYF TRBJ1-3 15 . TRBV5-1 .
TGCGCCAGCAGCTTGAACTCCAGAAACACCATATATTTT CASSLNSRNTIYF TRBJ1-3 13 . TRBV5-1 .
TGTGCCAGCAGCAAAGGACTGGAAAAACTGTTTTTT CASSKGLEKLFF TRBJ1-4 12 . TRBV7-9 once
TGCGCCAGCAGCCCGGGACAGACAGATGAAAAACTGTTTTTT CASSPGQTDEKLFF TRBJ1-4 14 TRBD1 TRBV5-1 .
TGTGCCAGCAGCTCCACGAGGGGGGTAAGCAGGCCCCAGCATTTT CASSSTRGVSRPQHF TRBJ1-5 15 . TRBV5-6 .
TGTGCCAGCAGCCAACGACCGGGACAGGGCCTATCTGTGGAGTTCTTC CASSQRPGQGLSVEFF TRBJ2-1 16 TRBD1 TRBV14 .
TGCGCCAGCAGCTTGGGGGCGGGAGGGCCGTCCCAGCAGTTCTTC CASSLGAGGPSQQFF TRBJ2-1 15 TRBD2 TRBV5-1 few
TGCGCCAGCAGCTTGGGGCCCTCCGCCCAGAGACAGGGAGCCCTATTCCTCCACTTT CASSLGPSAQRQGALFLHF TRBJ1-6 19 TRBD1 TRBV5-1 .
TGTGCCAGCACGTTAAACGGGTCGGGCACAGATACGCAGTATTTT CASTLNGSGTDTQYF TRBJ2-3 15 . TRBV21-1 once
TGTGCCAGCAGCTTACAAGGGACGGGTGAAGCTTTCTTT CASSLQGTGEAFF TRBJ1-1 13 . TRBV7-9 once
TGTGCCAGCAGCTTAGGTCCACTCCAATACAATGAGCAGTTCTTC CASSLGPLQYNEQFF TRBJ2-1 15 . TRBV7-2 .
TGTGCCAGCAGCGTAAACGGGAGGGCAGATACGCAGTATTTT CASSVNGRADTQYF TRBJ2-3 14 TRBD2 TRBV9 .
TGTGCCAGCAGCTCCGATAACACGGGAGGGTTCTCTGGAAACACCATATATTTT CASSSDNTGGFSGNTIYF TRBJ1-3 18 . TRBV7-9 few
TGTGCCAGCTCACCACCGGTCCCCCGAAGCGCTGAAGCTTTCTTT CASSPPVPRSAEAFF TRBJ1-1 15 . TRBV18 .
TGTGCCAGCAGCGTAGAAGGGGGCTCCTCTCACACAGATACGCAGTATTTT CASSVEGGSSHTDTQYF TRBJ2-3 17 TRBD1 TRBV9 .
TGTGCCAGCAGCTCCCCCGGACAGGGAGGAACCGGCTACACCTTC CASSSPGQGGTGYTF TRBJ1-2 15 TRBD1 TRBV7-2 few